These 15 T cell receptor beta chains share one sample of origin, sequenced in a study of T cell repertoires in ileal Crohn's disease. Time point described: inflamed ileum from the surgical specimen. Sequencing used immunoSEQ multiplex PCR; TCRdb keeps in-frame clones, though not all of them. The data show 10,000 to 11,000 clones, around nine tenths seen once. The sequenced sample consisted of ileal tissue. These receptors were collected from an adult with Crohn's disease.

The J gene is TRBJ2-7, the V gene TRBV11-2; 8 nucleotides line up with TRBD2. The CDR3 has 15 residues. V shed 3 bases, J shed 6 bases, and the junction held 10 bases outside the gene matches. Germline V gene lookup returns CDR1 SGHAT and CDR2 FQNNGV. CDR3 in amino acids: CASSLLTSGGGEQYF. CDR3 in DNA: TGTGCCAGCAGCTTGCTTACTAGCGGAGGGGGCGAGCAGTACTTC. The full variable domain, completed using reference TRBV11-2 and TRBJ2-7, is EAGVAQSPRYKIIEKRQSVAFWCNPISGHATLYWYQQILGQGPKLLIQFQNNGVVDDSQLPKDRFSAERLKGVDSTLKIQPAKLEDSAVYLCASSLLTSGGGEQYFGPGTRLTVT.

CDR3 region: CASSYRTDTQYF. CDR3 nucleotides: TGTGCCAGCAGCTACCGCACAGATACGCAGTATTTT. The chain recombines TRBV7-2 with TRBJ2-3; D call uncertain. This CDR3 is 12 amino acids long. CDR1 is SGHTA and CDR2 is FQGNSA in the germline V gene. V gave up 4 bases and J gave up 1 base, with 3 bases separating them.

This sequence joins TRBV7-8 and TRBJ2-7; perhaps TRBD1 as D (6 bases). Germline lookup yields CDR1 SGHVS and CDR2 FQNEAQ. The ends were cut back, 4 bases at V and 0 bases at J, with 16 bases in the middle. This CDR3 spans 16 amino acids. The CDR3 spells CASSWGRSAYSYEQYF. The CDR3 DNA follows: TGTGCCAGCAGCTGGGGGCGTAGCGCCTACTCCTACGAGCAGTACTTC.

V is TRBV4-2 and J is TRBJ1-3; a possible D gene is TRBD1 (5 bases). Germline V lookup: CDR1 LGHNA, CDR2 YNFKEQ. This CDR3 comprises 15 residues. V was trimmed by 3 bases and J by 2 bases, leaving 11 bases between them. In DNA form, the CDR3 reads TGTGCCAGCAGCCACCGGGGACCGGCTGGAAACACCATATATTTT. This sequence encodes CASSHRGPAGNTIYF.

The chain carries TRBV6-1 and TRBJ2-2; weak D call: TRBD1 (6 bases). The germline V gene has CDR1 MNHNS and CDR2 SASEGT. The CDR3 runs to 15 residues. V gave up 5 bases and J gave up 4 bases, with 14 bases separating them. The CDR3 loop reads CASSLQGTGTGELFF. The CDR3 nucleotides are TGTGCCAGCAGTTTACAGGGTACGGGCACCGGGGAGCTGTTTTTT.

The chain employs TRBV18 and TRBJ2-3, with TRBD2 matching over 9 bases. The ends lost 4 bases at V and 2 bases at J; junction bases unmatched: 4. The CDR3 runs to 15 residues. CDR1 is KGHSH and CDR2 is LQKENI in the germline V gene. CDR3 in amino acids: CASSQRTSDTDTQYF. In nucleotides, the CDR3 is TGTGCCAGCTCACAGAGGACTAGCGACACAGATACGCAGTATTTT.

The V call is TRBV19, the J call TRBJ2-1; 7 bases are a match to TRBD2. The CDR3 covers 17 residues. The germline V gene has CDR1 LNHDA and CDR2 SQIVND (reference sequence). The junction had 11 bases not matched to a gene; V was cut back by 1 base and J by 5 bases. The CDR3 here is CASSIGFGAGNHNEQFF. In DNA form, the CDR3 reads TGTGCCAGTAGTATAGGGTTCGGAGCGGGAAACCACAATGAGCAGTTCTTC.

The J gene is TRBJ2-7, the V gene TRBV9; tentative D call: TRBD2 (5 bases). This CDR3 comprises 12 residues. Germline V gives CDR1 SGDLS, CDR2 YYNGEE. V was trimmed by 0 bases and J by 5 bases, leaving 6 bases between them. The CDR3 sequence: CASSVAGDEQYF. Here the CDR3 DNA reads TGTGCCAGCAGCGTAGCCGGGGACGAGCAGTACTTC.

V usage is TRBV2 and J usage is TRBJ1-4; perhaps TRBD1 as D (5 bases). Germline CDR1 and CDR2: SNHLY and FYNNEI. The CDR3 spans 14 residues. V gave up 6 bases and J gave up 4 bases, with 12 bases separating them. In DNA, the CDR3 is TGTGCCAGCAGCGGCAGGGTGGGTAATGAAAAACTGTTTTTT. It codes for CASSGRVGNEKLFF. Filled out from reference TRBV2 and TRBJ1-4, the complete variable domain reads EPEVTQTPSHQVTQMGQEVILRCVPISNHLYFYWYRQILGQKVEFLVSFYNNEISEKSEIFDDQFSVERPDGSNFTLKIRSTKLEDSAMYFCASSGRVGNEKLFFGSGTQLSVL.

The J gene is TRBJ1-5, the V gene TRBV6-1, with D maybe TRBD1 (6 bases). Germline lookup yields CDR1 MNHNS and CDR2 SASEGT. The CDR3 runs 14 residues. V was shortened by 6 bases and J by 3 bases, with 12 bases between the two germline ends. The CDR3 DNA sequence: TGTGCCAGCAGCGGGGGGCTCCTCAATCAGCCCCAGCATTTT. Its translation is CASSGGLLNQPQHF.

The J gene is TRBJ2-7, the V gene TRBV7-6; 9 bases map to TRBD2. V lost 5 bases to trimming and J lost 1 base; unmatched junction nucleotides: 6. The V gene's germline CDR1 is SGHVS and CDR2 FNYEAQ. The CDR3 is 15 residues long. CDR3 DNA: TGTGCCAGCAGCCAGACGACTAGCGGATCCTACGAGCAGTACTTC. This translates into CASSQTTSGSYEQYF.

This chain joins TRBV5-1 and TRBJ2-2; no clear D. V was pared by 1 base and J by 6 bases, with 7 bases between. The CDR3 totals 13 residues. Per the germline V gene, CDR1 is SGHRS and CDR2 is YFSETQ. As DNA, the CDR3 is TGCGCCAGCAGCTTGAACGCCCCCGGGGAGCTGTTTTTT. This encodes CASSLNAPGELFF. Variable domain in full (rest from reference TRBV5-1 and TRBJ2-2): KAGVTQTPRYLIKTRGQQVTLSCSPISGHRSVSWYQQTPGQGLQFLFEYFSETQRNKGNFPGRFSGRQFSNSRSEMNVSTLELGDSALYLCASSLNAPGELFFGEGSRLTVL.

The DNA of the CDR3 is TGTGCCAGCAGCTTCCGAGGCACACAATATCAGCCCCAGCATTTT. Encoded protein: CASSFRGTQYQPQHF. V usage is TRBV5-6 and J usage is TRBJ1-5; no clear D gene. This CDR3 region has 15 residues. Trimming stripped 2 bases from V and 5 bases from J, with 14 bases between. From germline, CDR1 is SGHDT and CDR2 YYEEEE.

The rearrangement uses TRBV9 and TRBJ2-3; the D is unclear. The germline V gene encodes CDR1 SGDLS and CDR2 YYNGEE. The ends were cut back, 6 bases at V and 4 bases at J, with 21 bases in the middle. The CDR3 has 16 amino acids. CDR3 in amino acids: CASTLSGVVGADTQYF. CDR3 DNA: TGTGCCAGCACCTTATCAGGTGTCGTTGGCGCAGATACGCAGTATTTT.

The rearrangement uses TRBV9 and TRBJ1-1; D uncertain. The CDR3 totals 13 residues. The V gene lost 2 bases and the J gene lost 4 bases, with 9 bases spanning the gap. The germline V gene has CDR1 SGDLS and CDR2 YYNGEE. Here the CDR3 reads CASSVDGGTEAFF. CDR3 coding DNA: TGTGCCAGCAGCGTGGACGGCGGCACTGAAGCTTTCTTT.